These 5 T cell receptor beta chains were sequenced from one sample in a study of beta chain features in type 1 diabetes. The study, taken as a whole, reports: Researchers report that Type 1 diabetes patients had moderately but significantly shorter TCRB CDR3s across all four CD4+ subsets.

Every isolated RNA sample was fully reverse transcribed, so sequencing captured expressed TCRB transcripts. Repertoires were generated with immunoSEQ multiplex PCR, while TCRdb's copy carries only in-frame clones and drops some. Among some 150,000 clones listed, roughly 10% were seen once. The antigens these receptors bind are not known. The specimen sequenced was central memory CD4+ T cells from blood. The source of these receptors is a woman aged 25 to 39 with type 1 diabetes.

This sequence joins TRBV7-3 and TRBJ2-6; a weak D match, TRBD2 (5 bases). The CDR3 is 15 amino acids. V lost 3 bases to trimming and J lost 2 bases, with 8 bases between them. Germline V gives CDR1 SGHTA, CDR2 FQGTGA. The DNA of the CDR3 is TGTGCCAGCAGCTTGAGCGGTGCTGGGGCCAACGTCCTGACTTTC. It translates to CASSLSGAGANVLTF. Looking up the rest from reference TRBV7-3 and TRBJ2-6 gives the full variable domain: GAGVSQTPSNKVTEKGKYVELRCDPISGHTALYWYRQSLGQGPEFLIYFQGTGAADDSGLPNDRFFAVRPEGSVSTLKIQRTERGDSAVYLCASSLSGAGANVLTFGAGSRLTVL.

This clone was observed a handful of times. The germline gene is not matched at one end of the junction; a read error may be the cause. This chain connects TRBV7-7 to TRBJ2-1, with 14 bases fitting TRBD2. CDR1 is SSHAT and CDR2 is FNYEAQ in the germline V gene (reference sequence). The CDR3 loop spans 16 amino acids. This chain's CDR3 is CASSSGLAGVNAEQFF. The DNA of the CDR3 is TGTGCTAGCAGCTCGGGACTAGCGGGAGTCAATGCTGAGCAGTTCTTC.

The rearrangement joins TRBV30 to TRBJ1-5; TRBD1 matches 8 bases. This CDR3 comprises 13 residues. V was clipped by 3 bases and J by 2 bases; unmatched bases: 0. Looked up from germline, CDR1 is GTSNPN and CDR2 is SVGIG (reference sequence). The CDR3 DNA reads as TGTGCCTGGAGGACAGGGGGCAATCAGCCCCAGCATTTT. Encoded protein: CAWRTGGNQPQHF.

The chain is built from TRBV9 and TRBJ2-7, with D tentatively TRBD1 (7 bases). The V end was cut by 4 bases, the J end by 0 bases, with 17 bases between. Germline CDR1 SGDLS, CDR2 YYNGEE. The CDR3 runs to 16 residues. The CDR3 DNA reads as TGTGCCAGCAGCCCCCAGGGGGGACATAGCTCCTACGAGCAGTACTTC. Its protein product is CASSPQGGHSSYEQYF.

The chain links TRBV5-1 to TRBJ2-1; D remains ambiguous. In germline, CDR1 is SGHRS, CDR2 YFSETQ. This CDR3 has 13 residues. The V gene lost 5 bases and the J gene lost 5 bases, with 11 bases spanning the gap. The CDR3 DNA reads TGCGCCAGCAGATCTAGATGGGACAATGAGCAGTTCTTC. It encodes CASRSRWDNEQFF.